Detailed here is one T cell receptor (beta chain). The data were taken from a study of T cells in tuberculosis. Repertoires were generated with immunoSEQ multiplex PCR, while TCRdb's copy carries only in-frame clones and drops some. The table has about 23,000 clones, roughly 95% seen once; the top ten hold almost 9.5%. The clonotype originates from a donor between 10 and 35 years old with latent tuberculosis or without tuberculosis infection. Material: PBMCs.

This CDR3 reads CASSESQGRWGYTF. The CDR3 nucleotides are TGTGCCAGCAGTGAATCGCAGGGTCGGTGGGGCTACACCTTC. The chain joins TRBV6-1 to TRBJ1-2, with D tentatively TRBD1 (5 bases). Trimming took 2 bases from V and 8 from J, leaving 15 bases between them. Looked up from germline, CDR1 is MNHNS and CDR2 is SASEGT. This CDR3 is built from 14 residues.